This TCR beta chain stems from a study of T cell responses to AZD1222 COVID-19 vaccine. Sequencing used immunoSEQ multiplex PCR; TCRdb keeps in-frame clones, though not all of them. The sample lists 150,000 to 200,000 clones; approximately 90% were seen once. About this clone itself: Its antigen is still unknown.

General study results and limits: In all cases, repertoires were sampled only after the peak T cell response. White British ancestry dominated among donors, who included more females, and clonal diversity was possibly underestimated. At baseline, just a handful of AZD1222 recipients tested seropositive.

Combined were second doses at about 4 or about 12 weeks. V was clipped by 3 bases and J by 5 bases; unmatched bases: 1. CDR1 is SGDLS, CDR2 YYNGEE, per germline. The CDR3 runs to 16 residues. This sequence joins TRBV9 and TRBJ2-2; 16 nucleotides line up with TRBD2. The source was peripheral blood, collected 28 days after the second AZD1222 dose. The receptor was isolated from an adult who received the AZD1222 COVID-19 vaccine. CDR3 in DNA: TGTGCCAGCAGCGCGGGACTAGCGGGGGGGACCGGGGAGCTGTTTTTT. It specifies CASSAGLAGGTGELFF.